This T cell receptor (beta chain) was recovered during a study of patients and donors after allogeneic stem cell transplantation (dated by TCRdb to the early 2020s). The library was generated by RT-PCR. The instrument given in TCRdb is NextSeq 550. TCRdb redid the processing of the public reads, applying fastp at Q25 and MiXCR, and retained in-frame beta chains. A single entry per CDR3 protein holds the most common genes and DNA from its merged rows. This sample is represented by approximately 140,000 distinct CDR3 sequences; about 36% of them were singletons. About 50% of the sample comes from the top ten. Reading from cysteine to phenylalanine, the CDR3 counts 15 amino acids. Only CDR3 DNA is held: 45 bases, read in frame from base 1. CDR1 MNHEY and CDR2 SVGEGT are derived from the germline V gene. V gives up 7 bases and J gives up 0 bases, and the segment between their germline ends measures 15 bases.

In regard to this clonotype: Which antigen it targets is not known. Base quality data are lacking; no much larger clone is found one base away.

Specimen: blood, either unsorted or a sorted T cell fraction (not recorded which). This clonotype was obtained from a human donor who was either an allogeneic HSCT recipient or a stem cell or donor lymphocyte infusion donor (not recorded which). It is not recorded whose cells these are; they may come from a transplant donor. The chain joins TRBV6-2 or TRBV6-3 to TRBJ1-1, with no confident D gene call. The sequenced DNA is TGTGCCAGCACCCCCTTCAACCCTCTGAACACTGAAGCTTTCTTT. This yields the protein CASTPFNPLNTEAFF.